This TCR beta chain stems from a study of cytomegalovirus exposure and HLA in healthy donors. This CDR3 contains 12 residues. Per the germline V gene, CDR1 is MNHEY and CDR2 is SVGAGI. The V and J ends lost 8 bases and 0 bases respectively, with 4 bases between them. Donors likely had unrecorded immune exposures despite being nominally healthy when sampled. Amplification used 60 Vbeta primers and 13 Jbeta primers. Only in-frame clones appear in the TCRdb table, and some are missing; sequencing was by immunoSEQ multiplex PCR. The table has 70,000 to 95,000 clones, 80% seen once. This TCR derives from a man aged 18 to 29 in good health and CMV-seronegative. The sequenced sample consisted of PBMCs. V gene TRBV6-5 combines with J gene TRBJ2-2, with D unclear. CDR3 loop: CASRSNTGELFF. In DNA form, the CDR3 reads TGTGCCAGCCGGTCGAACACCGGGGAGCTGTTTTTT.